This T cell receptor beta chain was sequenced during a study of blood T cell repertoires in COVID-19. Study summary: COVID-19 samples from acute and convalescent phases originated in the United States, Italy and Spain. In each case, the material was cDNA or gDNA derived from T cells, B-cell-depleted T cells, or PBMCs.

How the authors handled the data: Reference gene primers were amplified, and this amplification served to estimate nucleated cell counts. The assay was immunoSEQ multiplex PCR, and TCRdb's table has in-frame clones only and misses some. From that table come the V and J calls and clone size; the DNA was used to work out D and trimming. The table records some 200,000 clones, roughly 80% of them present only once. CDR1 is GTSNPN, CDR2 SVGIG, per germline (reference sequence). The ends were cut back, 7 bases at V and 0 bases at J, with 12 bases in the middle. The CDR3 consists of 13 residues. This clone was picked up a small number of times.

This clonotype was sampled from a woman over 75 with acute or convalescent COVID-19. V gene TRBV30 combines with J gene TRBJ1-1, with no clear D. Source material: peripheral blood. The CDR3 is CASRNFMNTEAFF. For the CDR3, the DNA is TGTGCCTCCAGGAACTTCATGAACACTGAAGCTTTCTTT.